Below are 20 T cell receptor beta chains sequenced from a single sample in a study of CD4 and CD8 cells across lung adenocarcinoma regions. TCRdb reprocessed the PCR reads via MiXCR and lists one record per CDR3 protein. Altogether 9,000 or so distinct CDR3 sequences are present, roughly 49% being singletons, with the ten largest covering 45% to 55%. Material: CD8+ T cells from the margin of a lung tumor. The source is a female donor with lung adenocarcinoma. The CD4 and CD8 labels of this study may be unreliable.

This clonotype turned up a few times. The chain links TRBV14 to TRBJ2-3, with TRBD2 as a possible D gene (6 bases). Per the germline V gene, CDR1 is SGHDN and CDR2 is FVKESK. The CDR3 loop spans 16 amino acids. V was trimmed by 0 bases and J by 1 base, leaving 11 bases between them. CDR3 in DNA: TGTGCCAGCAGCCAAGATGGAGGGGTAGGCACAGATACGCAGTATTTT. Translated, it gives CASSQDGGVGTDTQYF.

The chain links TRBV6-1 to TRBJ2-4, with D possibly being TRBD2 (7 bases). Deletions cut 4 bases from V and 2 bases from J, with 15 bases between. Germline lookup yields CDR1 MNHNS and CDR2 SASEGT. There are 16 residues in the CDR3. CDR3: CASSVFAGAPKNIQYF. CDR3 sequence (DNA): TGTGCCAGCAGTGTGTTCGCGGGGGCACCCAAAAACATTCAGTACTTC.

The chain links TRBV6-1 to TRBJ2-2; TRBD2 might be the D (5 bases). Germline V gene data show CDR1 as MNHNS and CDR2 as SASEGT. The CDR3 loop spans 14 amino acids. V lost 7 bases to trimming and J lost 16 bases, with 25 bases between them. CDR3 protein: CASKTDANTGKQFF. The CDR3 DNA reads as TGTGCCAGCAAAACGGATGCGAACACCGGGAAGCAGTTTTTT.

This clonotype is labeled large. J is TRBJ2-1 and V is TRBV10-2; possibly TRBD1 or TRBD2 for D (5 bases each). Per germline, CDR1 WSHSY and CDR2 SAAADI. V was clipped by 5 bases and J by 12 bases, with 17 bases between them. The CDR3 runs to 13 residues. The CDR3 region is CASSSGTSIGQFF. The CDR3 nucleotides are TGCGCCAGCAGTTCCGGGACCAGCATTGGGCAGTTCTTC.

The table lists this clonotype with a count of one. One end of the junction fails to match germline, which may point to a read error. This sequence joins TRBV10-2 and TRBJ2-5, with a tentative D call TRBD2 (7 bases). CDR1 and CDR2 from the germline V gene are WSHSY and SAAADI. The CDR3 totals 15 residues. Here the CDR3 reads CAGGTGGRDPETQYF. The CDR3 nucleotides read TGCGCCGGGGGGACGGGGGGCCGGGACCCAGAGACGCAGTACTTC.

The genes are TRBV27 and TRBJ2-1; D not certain. Germline V gene lookup returns CDR1 MNHEY and CDR2 SMNVEV (reference sequence). Trimming left V 6 bases short and J 10 bases short, with 13 bases between. The CDR3 sequence is 12 residues long. CDR3 nucleotides: TGTGCCAGCAGAAACAATCAGTTAGAGCAGTTCTTC. It translates to CASRNNQLEQFF.

This clonotype has a handful of counts. V and J are TRBV5-5 and TRBJ2-1, with a possible D match to TRBD1 (5 bases). The last part of the DNA fits TRBJ2-7 better; the J call may be wrong. Germline lookup yields CDR1 SGHKS and CDR2 YYEKEE (reference sequence). The CDR3 contains 15 residues. Here the CDR3 DNA reads TGTGCCAGCAGCTTGGAGCGACAGTTTCATACCGAGCAGTACGTC. Encoded protein: CASSLERQFHTEQYV.

This clonotype was counted many times. The genes are TRBV10-1 and TRBJ2-1; TRBD1 is a possible D gene (5 bases). The V end was cut by 8 bases, the J end by 7 bases, with 12 bases between. The germline gives CDR1 WNHNN, CDR2 SYGVQD (reference sequence). The CDR3 covers 12 residues. The CDR3 nucleotides read TGCGCCAGCGGCCGGACACAAAATGAGCAGTTCTTC. It translates to CASGRTQNEQFF.

This clonotype is deemed medium-sized. This sequence joins TRBV10-2 and TRBJ2-5, with TRBD1 identical over 7 bases. J gave up 3 bases and V 6 bases, and 7 bases lay outside the gene matches. The CDR3 runs 14 residues. Germline V CDR1 and CDR2: WSHSY, SAAADI. DNA for the CDR3: TGCGCCAGCAGCAGACCGGACAGGAAAGAGACCCAGTACTTC. It is translated as CASSRPDRKETQYF.

The chain uses TRBV9 and TRBJ2-1; 8 bases align to TRBD2. There are 14 residues in the CDR3. The junction had 5 bases not matched to a gene; V was cut back by 3 bases and J by 6 bases. Per germline, CDR1 SGDLS and CDR2 YYNGEE. The CDR3 here is CASSGSGTRNEQFF. In DNA form, the CDR3 reads TGTGCCAGCAGCGGTAGCGGGACGCGCAATGAGCAGTTCTTC.

Note on this clonotype: At one end, the junction sequence differs from germline, possibly due to a read error. The chain has TRBV12-3 or TRBV12-4 and TRBJ2-4; 9 nucleotides align to TRBD1. There are 18 residues in the CDR3. In nucleotides, the CDR3 is TGTGCCAGCAGTTTTCCTGGGACAGGGTTGAGTGGCAAAAATACTCAGTACTTT. Translated: CASSFPGTGLSGKNTQYF.

Comment on this clonotype: One junction end does not reproduce the germline sequence, and a read error may be involved. The chain employs TRBV27 and TRBJ2-5; a possible D gene is TRBD1 (6 bases). The CDR3 loop spans 13 amino acids. Per germline, CDR1 MNHEY and CDR2 SMNVEV (reference sequence). CDR3 sequence (DNA): TGTGCCAGCGGGGGCCGTGAACAAGAGATCCAGTACTTC. This gives the protein CASGGREQEIQYF.

This clonotype was counted a few times. The CDR3 DNA sequence: TGCGCCAGCAGTGAAATGCGCCAGCCCCAGCATTTT. It is translated as CASSEMRQPQHF. The rearrangement uses TRBV10-2 and TRBJ1-5, with D unresolved. The CDR3 length is 12 residues. Trimming pared 3 bases from V and 7 bases from J, leaving 7 bases between. Per the germline V gene, CDR1 is WSHSY and CDR2 is SAAADI.

In this sample, this clonotype turned up many times. This chain uses TRBV27 with TRBJ1-1; D uncertain. Germline CDR1 and CDR2: MNHEY and SMNVEV (reference sequence). The V end was cut by 4 bases, the J end by 3 bases, with 21 bases between. CDR3 length equals 17 residues. The CDR3 loop reads CASSSIRPLVPHTEAFF. CDR3 nucleotide sequence: TGTGCCAGCAGTTCCATCCGCCCCCTCGTTCCTCACACTGAAGCTTTCTTT.

In its sample, this clonotype is medium-sized. The chain uses TRBV7-2 and TRBJ2-2; TRBD2 matches 15 bases. V shed 4 bases, J shed 4 bases, and the junction held 10 bases outside the gene matches. CDR3 length equals 19 residues. Germline-derived CDR1 and CDR2 are SGHTA and FQGNSA. This CDR3 reads CASSSAGLAGGPGTGELFF. Here the CDR3 DNA reads TGTGCCAGCAGCTCGGCCGGACTAGCGGGAGGGCCGGGCACCGGGGAGCTGTTTTTT.

As to this clonotype: Given a much more abundant clone one base away, this may be a read error. The V call is TRBV10-1, the J call TRBJ2-1, with D possibly being TRBD2 (6 bases). The J call may be in error: the DNA end matches TRBJ2-7 better. Germline loops: CDR1 WNHNN, CDR2 SYGVQD (reference sequence). This CDR3 is built from 12 residues. Here the CDR3 reads CASRSGLDEQYF. As DNA, the CDR3 is TGCGCCAGCAGATCGGGACTCGATGAGCAGTACTTC.

This chain connects TRBV27 to TRBJ2-3, with D possibly called TRBD1 or TRBD2 (5 bases each). The CDR3 extends over 14 amino acids. Germline CDR1 is MNHEY and CDR2 is SMNVEV (reference sequence). This CDR3 reads CAGSGGRALDTQYF. Here the CDR3 DNA reads TGTGCGGGCAGTGGGGGACGAGCCTTAGATACGCAGTATTTT.

Judged by abundance, this clonotype is medium-sized. The chain employs TRBV6-1 and TRBJ2-1; 9 bases align to TRBD2. V was pared by 8 bases and J by 4 bases, with 9 bases of the junction left unmatched. Germline loops: CDR1 MNHNS, CDR2 SASEGT. CDR3 length equals 15 residues. Here the CDR3 reads CASLKGLAHYNEQFF. CDR3 nucleotides: TGTGCCAGCCTGAAAGGACTAGCGCATTACAATGAGCAGTTCTTC.

This clonotype counts as medium-sized. The rearrangement joins TRBV10-2 to TRBJ2-1; 8 bases are a match to TRBD2. The CDR3 spans 16 residues. Losses at the gene ends were 2 bases for V and 3 bases for J; bases not matched to a gene: 6. CDR1 is WSHSY, CDR2 SAAADI, per germline. The CDR3, as DNA: TGCGCCAGCAGTGAGGGAAGGCTAGCGGGCTACAATGAGCAGTTCTTC. Translation: CASSEGRLAGYNEQFF.

Written as DNA, the CDR3 is TGTGCCAGCAGTTACGTTCCCGCAGATACGCAGTATTTT. Translating gives CASSYVPADTQYF. The chain couples TRBV6-5 to TRBJ2-3; D remains unclear. V was clipped by 2 bases and J by 4 bases, with 7 bases between them. The CDR3 extends over 13 amino acids. Looked up from germline, CDR1 is MNHEY and CDR2 is SVGAGI.